This T cell receptor (beta chain) was identified in a study of CD8 T cells in ankylosing spondylitis. Overall study results and limits: In ankylosing spondylitis patients, matched synovial fluid reportedly showed significant enrichment of disease-linked clones. Among TCR beta sequences, a motif of several highly homologous variants appeared characteristic of ankylosing spondylitis blood. Prior work had noted some motif variants in reactive arthritis blood and synovial fluid.

Concerning this clonotype: Antigen unknown. This may be a read error: a much more frequent sequence differs by one nucleotide. Without the conserved terminal phenylalanine or tryptophan, this CDR3 likely stems from a read error.

J was trimmed by 1 base and V by 6 bases; bases with no gene match: 1. This CDR3 spans 14 amino acids. The germline V gene encodes CDR1 ENHRY and CDR2 SYGVKD. Each TCR beta library was made by quantitative 5'-RACE that incorporated molecular barcodes. TCRdb recomputed calls from the 5' RACE reads with MiXCR, one row per CDR3 protein. The table has 200,000 or so distinct CDR3 sequences, over 10% seen once. The sequence was collected from a female donor with ankylosing spondylitis or in good health (not recorded which). V is TRBV10-3 and J is TRBJ2-2, with 8 bases identical to TRBD1. Sequenced material: blood, either unsorted or a sorted T cell fraction (not recorded which). DNA for the CDR3: TGTGCCATCAGGGACAGGGAGAACACCGGGGAGCTGTTTTCT. This gives the protein CAIRDRENTGELFS.